The next 6 T cell receptor beta chains were all read from a single sample in a study of T cell responses to AZD1222 COVID-19 vaccine. Profiling relied on immunoSEQ multiplex PCR, and the TCRdb table lists in-frame clones only, not all of them. The sample consists of 150,000 or so clones, 85% to 95% of them appearing once. The source was peripheral blood, collected 28 days after the second AZD1222 dose. The receptors were gathered from an adult who received the AZD1222 COVID-19 vaccine.

The rearrangement uses TRBV12-3 or TRBV12-4 and TRBJ2-3, with D tentatively TRBD1 (5 bases). The CDR3 sequence is 13 residues long. Trimming shortened V by 3 bases and J by 4 bases, and 8 bases separated the two germline ends. CDR3 nucleotide sequence: TGTGCCAGCAGTTTCTCAGGGTCAGATACGCAGTATTTT. The encoded protein is CASSFSGSDTQYF.

The rearrangement links TRBV5-4 to TRBJ1-4; the D gene is possibly TRBD1 (5 bases). V was clipped by 3 bases and J by 0 bases, with 15 bases between them. The CDR3 is made up of 17 amino acids. Germline CDR1 SGHNT, CDR2 YYREEE (reference sequence). CDR3 region: CASSSGNSFATNEKLFF. The CDR3 nucleotides are TGTGCCAGCAGCTCAGGGAACAGCTTTGCAACTAATGAAAAACTGTTTTTT.

V is TRBV6-2 or TRBV6-3 and J is TRBJ1-2; unclear D gene. CDR1 MNHEY and CDR2 SVGEGT come from the germline V gene. V dropped 5 bases and J dropped 6 bases, with 19 bases sitting between them. The CDR3 is 15 amino acids. CDR3 sequence reads: CASSQTLSLGNGYTF. The DNA for the CDR3 is TGTGCCAGCAGTCAAACTCTCTCCCTGGGGAATGGCTACACCTTC.

In this sample, this clone turned up once. Other DNA sequences in this sample translate to the same CDR3. This chain connects TRBV7-2 to TRBJ1-2; no firm D call. Trimming took 1 base from V and 2 from J, leaving 5 bases between them. Germline CDR1 and CDR2: SGHTA and FQGNSA. The CDR3 is 13 amino acids. DNA for the CDR3: TGTGCCAGCAGCTTAGTGGGCAACTATGGCTACACCTTC. Translating gives CASSLVGNYGYTF.

This clone has only a few counts. V gene TRBV24-1 combines with J gene TRBJ2-7; D gene ambiguous. Germline values: CDR1 KGHDR, CDR2 SFDVKD. V lost 5 bases and J lost 6, with 10 bases in between. The CDR3 sequence is 12 residues long. For the CDR3, the DNA is TGTGCCACCAGTGGCCCGACTGGCGAGCAGTACTTC. Encoded protein: CATSGPTGEQYF.

V is TRBV7-9 and J is TRBJ2-1; 8 bases match TRBD1. J was trimmed by 2 bases and V by 4 bases; bases with no gene match: 4. This CDR3 is 15 amino acids long. Per germline, CDR1 SEHNR and CDR2 FQNEAQ (reference sequence). The CDR3 is CASSSDRAAYNEQFF. DNA of the CDR3: TGTGCCAGCAGCTCGGACAGGGCGGCCTACAATGAGCAGTTCTTC.